This T cell receptor (beta chain) was sequenced for a study of shared clonotypes between healthy human individuals. Germline V gene data show CDR1 as SNHLY and CDR2 as FYNNEI. V lost 6 bases to trimming and J lost 3 bases; unmatched junction nucleotides: 5. There are 14 residues in the CDR3. Sequencing was performed with immunoSEQ multiplex PCR; in TCRdb, only in-frame clones are kept and a portion is missing. This table holds roughly 1.4 million clones, approximately 98.5% found once. The sample consisted of naive CD4+ T cells sorted from blood. Subset noted: CD45RA+ positively selected. The V and J genes are TRBV2 and TRBJ1-5; TRBD1 aligns across 7 bases. The source is a man aged 25-45 years in good health. CDR3 residues: CASRNDRANQPQHF. The CDR3 DNA reads as TGTGCCAGCAGAAATGACAGGGCCAATCAGCCCCAGCATTTT.